This T cell receptor beta chain emerged from a study of OX40 agonist ivuxolimab in advanced cancers. The overall study: Patients got intravenous ivuxolimab at 0.01 to 10 mg/kg every 2 weeks. Patients achieving partial responses numbered three: one hepatocellular carcinoma case and two cutaneous melanoma cases.

Assay used: immunoSEQ multiplex PCR; TCRdb lists only in-frame clones, some missing. The repertoire has about 93,000 clones, around nine tenths of them found once; the top ten carry around 2.5%. This sample comprised CD4+ or CD8+ T cells sorted from blood, obtained in a trial of the OX40 agonist ivuxolimab. The sequence came from an adult with an advanced solid tumor such as melanoma, head and neck, liver or kidney cancer.

CDR3 in amino acids: CAWSRNNEQFF. Written as DNA, the CDR3 is TGTGCCTGGAGTCGAAACAATGAGCAGTTCTTC. The genes are TRBV30 and TRBJ2-1; D gene uncertain. With 2 bases removed from V and 5 bases from J, the gap between germline ends came to 4 bases. This CDR3 contains 11 residues. Germline CDR1 is GTSNPN and CDR2 is SVGIG (reference sequence).